The rows below give T cell receptor beta chains drawn from one sample of a study of shared clonotypes between healthy human individuals. The table came from immunoSEQ multiplex PCR; TCRdb's copy has only in-frame clones and leaves some out. Of about 2 million clones in the sample, less than 95% were seen once. The sequenced material came from naive CD8+ T cells sorted from blood. All receptors come from a man aged 18 to 30 in good health. Both conserved end residues are part of each CDR3. The D gene is left open where the match is weak. Clone sizes are given selectively: once, few, many, or a class where the clone is expanded.

D gene: -; V gene: TRBV9; clone size: -; J gene: TRBJ1-3; CDR3 DNA: TGTGCCAGCAGCGTAGGAGTAGGGTACACTGGAAACACCATATATTTT; CDR3 protein: CASSVGVGYTGNTIYF
D gene: TRBD1; V gene: TRBV4-3; clone size: -; J gene: TRBJ1-4; CDR3 DNA: TGCGCCAGCAGCCAAGGGGACAGGGGGCTTGCTAATGAAAAACTGTTTTTT; CDR3 protein: CASSQGDRGLANEKLFF
D gene: -; V gene: TRBV5-4; clone size: -; J gene: TRBJ2-2; CDR3 DNA: TGTGCCAGCAGCTTTGGGGCCTACACCGGGGAGCTGTTTTTT; CDR3 protein: CASSFGAYTGELFF
D gene: -; V gene: TRBV4-3; clone size: -; J gene: TRBJ2-2; CDR3 DNA: TGCGCCAGCAGCCACTTCGGACAGAAGACCGGGGAGCTGTTTTTT; CDR3 protein: CASSHFGQKTGELFF
D gene: -; V gene: TRBV27; clone size: -; J gene: TRBJ1-6; CDR3 DNA: TGTGCCAGCAGTTTACAGGGGTTAAATTCACCCCTCCACTTT; CDR3 protein: CASSLQGLNSPLHF
D gene: -; V gene: TRBV28; clone size: -; J gene: TRBJ2-3; CDR3 DNA: TGTGCCAGCAGTTTATCAATGGGCGAAACAGATACGCAGTATTTT; CDR3 protein: CASSLSMGETDTQYF
D gene: TRBD1; V gene: TRBV4-3; clone size: -; J gene: TRBJ1-5; CDR3 DNA: TGCGCCAGCAGCCAAGATATAGGGGGCATGAATCAGCCCCAGCATTTT; CDR3 protein: CASSQDIGGMNQPQHF
D gene: TRBD1; V gene: TRBV7-9; clone size: -; J gene: TRBJ1-3; CDR3 DNA: TGTGCCAGCAGCCCATCAGGGGGAGCAAACACCATATATTTT; CDR3 protein: CASSPSGGANTIYF
D gene: -; V gene: TRBV5-1; clone size: -; J gene: TRBJ2-1; CDR3 DNA: TGCGCCAGCAGCCAACGGGACACCTCCTACAATGAGCAGTTCTTC; CDR3 protein: CASSQRDTSYNEQFF
D gene: -; V gene: TRBV13; clone size: once; J gene: TRBJ2-1; CDR3 DNA: TGTGCCAGCAGCGCGGGGTACGCGGGGCTCTCCTACAATGAGCAGTTCTTC; CDR3 protein: CASSAGYAGLSYNEQFF
D gene: TRBD1; V gene: TRBV9; clone size: -; J gene: TRBJ2-5; CDR3 DNA: TGTGCCAGCAGCGTACGGGACAGGGATCGAGAGACCCAGTACTTC; CDR3 protein: CASSVRDRDRETQYF
D gene: -; V gene: TRBV10-3; clone size: few; J gene: TRBJ1-1; CDR3 DNA: TGTGCCATCAGTGAGTCTGGGGGGGGCACTGAAGCTTTCTTT; CDR3 protein: CAISESGGGTEAFF
D gene: -; V gene: TRBV7-9; clone size: -; J gene: TRBJ1-3; CDR3 DNA: TGTGCCAGCAGCCCCCAGGGGAGGACCTCTGGAAACACCATATATTTT; CDR3 protein: CASSPQGRTSGNTIYF
D gene: -; V gene: TRBV7-9; clone size: -; J gene: TRBJ2-7; CDR3 DNA: TGTGCCAGCAGCTTAGGGGTGGGGCAGGGATCTTCCTACGAGCAGTACTTC; CDR3 protein: CASSLGVGQGSSYEQYF
D gene: -; V gene: TRBV6-5; clone size: -; J gene: TRBJ1-5; CDR3 DNA: TGTGCCAGCAGTGCGGATAGCAATCAGCCCCAGCATTTT; CDR3 protein: CASSADSNQPQHF
D gene: -; V gene: TRBV4-3; clone size: -; J gene: TRBJ2-7; CDR3 DNA: TGCGCCAGCAGCCAAGAAGTGAGGGGTCTCAGGTACGAGCAGTACTTC; CDR3 protein: CASSQEVRGLRYEQYF
D gene: -; V gene: TRBV7-9; clone size: once; J gene: TRBJ2-5; CDR3 DNA: TGTGCCAGCAGCTTAGTGGGCAATCAAGAGACCCAGTACTTC; CDR3 protein: CASSLVGNQETQYF
D gene: TRBD1; V gene: TRBV5-6; clone size: -; J gene: TRBJ2-7; CDR3 DNA: TGTGCCAGCAGCCCAGGGGGTTCCGAGCAGTACTTC; CDR3 protein: CASSPGGSEQYF
D gene: TRBD1; V gene: TRBV27; clone size: -; J gene: TRBJ1-1; CDR3 DNA: TGTGCCAGCAGTTCGTGGGACAGAATAAACACTGAAGCTTTCTTT; CDR3 protein: CASSSWDRINTEAFF
D gene: -; V gene: TRBV10-2; clone size: -; J gene: TRBJ1-1; CDR3 DNA: TGCGCCAGCAGTGCCGGGACGGGGAACACTGAAGCTTTCTTT; CDR3 protein: CASSAGTGNTEAFF
D gene: -; V gene: TRBV19; clone size: -; J gene: TRBJ1-5; CDR3 DNA: TGTGCCAGTAGTCCCGTAGGAGGGGAAGGCAATCAGCCCCAGCATTTT; CDR3 protein: CASSPVGGEGNQPQHF
D gene: -; V gene: TRBV7-9; clone size: -; J gene: TRBJ2-7; CDR3 DNA: TGTGCCAGCAGCATATCCCAGGGTTACGAGCAGTACTTC; CDR3 protein: CASSISQGYEQYF
D gene: TRBD2; V gene: TRBV28; clone size: -; J gene: TRBJ2-7; CDR3 DNA: TGTGCCAGCAACCCTGGGACTAGCGTTAGCTACGAGCAGTACTTC; CDR3 protein: CASNPGTSVSYEQYF
D gene: TRBD1; V gene: TRBV19; clone size: -; J gene: TRBJ1-1; CDR3 DNA: TGTGCCAGTAGTATAACCCTGGGACAGGTGAACACTGAAGCTTTCTTT; CDR3 protein: CASSITLGQVNTEAFF
D gene: -; V gene: TRBV6-5; clone size: -; J gene: TRBJ1-1; CDR3 DNA: TGTGCCAGCAGTTACAGGGAGGGTTTGAACACTGAAGCTTTCTTT; CDR3 protein: CASSYREGLNTEAFF
D gene: TRBD1; V gene: TRBV6-6; clone size: once; J gene: TRBJ1-2; CDR3 DNA: TGTGCCAGCAGTTACTTGGGACAGGGGGCGCAGAACGGCTACACCTTC; CDR3 protein: CASSYLGQGAQNGYTF
D gene: TRBD1; V gene: TRBV11-3; clone size: once; J gene: TRBJ1-1; CDR3 DNA: TGTGCCAGCAGCTTAGGGGCCGGGACAGAGAACACTGAAGCTTTCTTT; CDR3 protein: CASSLGAGTENTEAFF
D gene: -; V gene: TRBV27; clone size: once; J gene: TRBJ2-2; CDR3 DNA: TGTGCCAGCTCCTGGGGGGGCCACACCGGGGAGCTGTTTTTT; CDR3 protein: CASSWGGHTGELFF
D gene: TRBD1; V gene: TRBV27; clone size: few; J gene: TRBJ1-5; CDR3 DNA: TGTGCCAGCAGTTTTACAGGGGGCAATCAGCCCCAGCATTTT; CDR3 protein: CASSFTGGNQPQHF
D gene: -; V gene: TRBV7-9; clone size: once; J gene: TRBJ1-2; CDR3 DNA: TGTGCCAGCAGCCCTTACCAGAACTATGGCTACACCTTC; CDR3 protein: CASSPYQNYGYTF
D gene: -; V gene: TRBV11-2; clone size: -; J gene: TRBJ2-3; CDR3 DNA: TGTGCCAGCAGCTTAGACTCGGGGCCTATGTATTTT; CDR3 protein: CASSLDSGPMYF
D gene: -; V gene: TRBV9; clone size: -; J gene: TRBJ2-3; CDR3 DNA: TGTGCCAGCAGCGTAGAGGGGGTCACAGATACGCAGTATTTT; CDR3 protein: CASSVEGVTDTQYF
D gene: -; V gene: TRBV27; clone size: -; J gene: TRBJ2-6; CDR3 DNA: TGTGCCAGCAGTTTATTCTCTGGGGCCAACGTCCTGACTTTC; CDR3 protein: CASSLFSGANVLTF
D gene: TRBD1; V gene: TRBV27; clone size: -; J gene: TRBJ2-3; CDR3 DNA: TGTGCCAGCAGTTTACGGGACAGGGTCACAGATACGCAGTATTTT; CDR3 protein: CASSLRDRVTDTQYF